A selection of T cell receptor beta chains follows, all from one sample in a study of chemoradiotherapy in HPV16-positive cancers. TCRdb's table, derived via immunoSEQ multiplex PCR, lists solely in-frame clones and lacks some. This table holds over 35,000 clones, more than 75% found once. The specimen comprised blood, sampled from a patient who underwent chemoradiotherapy. These receptors were collected from a human donor with HPV-associated anogenital cancer. Each CDR3 is given with its conserved first and last residue. A D gene is named only where the DNA matches it firmly. Part of the rows lack a size; the others show once, few, many or a class for expanded clones.

abundance	d_gene	v_gene	j_gene	CDR3nt	CDR3aa
few	.	TRBV5-1	TRBJ1-5	TGCGCCAGCAGCGAAGGGGTAGGTCAGCCCCAGCATTTT	CASSEGVGQPQHF
.	.	TRBV6-5	TRBJ1-1	TGTGCCAGCCGGAGAGGGGACATGAACACTGAAGCTTTCTTT	CASRRGDMNTEAFF
few	.	TRBV5-1	TRBJ1-2	TGCGCCAGCAGCCAACAGAGTACTAACTATGGCTACACCTTC	CASSQQSTNYGYTF
.	.	TRBV7-2	TRBJ2-1	TGTGCCAGCAGCTTAGGCGTTGGGCAGCCCGGCAATGAGCAGTTCTTC	CASSLGVGQPGNEQFF
.	.	TRBV19	TRBJ1-6	TGTGCCAGTAGTATAGAAGGACGGAGGAATTCACCCCTCCACTTT	CASSIEGRRNSPLHF
.	.	TRBV6-4	TRBJ1-1	TGTGCCAGCAGTGAGCAGGGGAACACTGAAGCTTTCTTT	CASSEQGNTEAFF
.	.	TRBV4-1	TRBJ2-7	TGCGCCAGCAGCCCCACGTGGGCAGGGGATCGCTACGAGCAGTACTTC	CASSPTWAGDRYEQYF
.	TRBD2	TRBV4-1	TRBJ2-3	TGCGCCAGCAGGCTGACGACTAGCGGGGGCAGCACAGATACGCAGTATTTT	CASRLTTSGGSTDTQYF
.	.	TRBV7-9	TRBJ2-5	TGTGCCAGCAGCCATCTGGGGGAAGAGACCCAGTACTTC	CASSHLGEETQYF
.	.	TRBV5-1	TRBJ2-1	TGCGCCAGCAGCTTTCACAGGGAGGAATATGAGCAGTTCTTC	CASSFHREEYEQFF
once	TRBD2	TRBV5-1	TRBJ2-2	TGCGCCAGCAGCTTGGGACTAGCGGGGGTCGGGGAGCTGTTTTTT	CASSLGLAGVGELFF
few	.	TRBV15	TRBJ1-3	TGTGCCACCAGCTCTCAAAGACGAAACACCATATATTTT	CATSSQRRNTIYF
.	.	TRBV7-2	TRBJ1-1	TGTGCCAGCAACCAGGGACACCAGCTGCCGGGCACTGAAGCTTTCTTT	CASNQGHQLPGTEAFF
once	.	TRBV7-2	TRBJ2-5	TGTGCCAGCAGCTCGGGGAGGGAGACCCAGTACTTC	CASSSGRETQYF
.	.	TRBV7-9	TRBJ2-5	TGTGCCAGCAGAGCGCGGGACCCCCCGACCCAGTACTTC	CASRARDPPTQYF
.	.	TRBV27	TRBJ2-7	TGTGCCAGCAGTATATCAGGGAGGCACGAGCAGTACTTC	CASSISGRHEQYF
once	TRBD2	TRBV5-4	TRBJ2-5	TGTGCCAGCAGCCTTATACTAGCGGGGCCTCAAGAGACCCAGTACTTC	CASSLILAGPQETQYF
.	.	TRBV5-1	TRBJ1-6	TGCGCCAGCGGAACAGGGCTAGATTCACCCCTCCACTTT	CASGTGLDSPLHF
.	TRBD2	TRBV5-1	TRBJ2-1	TGCGCCAGCAAGGTTAGCGGGGGGGTTAACCCACTTTACAATGAGCAGTTCTTC	CASKVSGGVNPLYNEQFF
.	.	TRBV19	TRBJ1-5	TGTGCCAGTAAACTACAGGGTTCTCAGCCCCAGCATTTT	CASKLQGSQPQHF
.	.	TRBV9	TRBJ2-1	TGTGCCAGCAGCCAGGGCAGGGGACTTTTCAATGAGCAGTTCTTC	CASSQGRGLFNEQFF
.	.	TRBV5-1	TRBJ1-1	TGCGCCAGCAGCCCGGACACTTTGGGCCCTGAAGCTTTCTTT	CASSPDTLGPEAFF
.	.	TRBV19	TRBJ2-7	TGTGCCGCGGGTGAGGGGAAGTACGAGCAGTACTTC	CAAGEGKYEQYF
.	.	TRBV27	TRBJ2-5	TGTGCCAGCAGTTCGACGACACGAATCCAAGAGACCCAGTACTTC	CASSSTTRIQETQYF
.	.	TRBV11-3	TRBJ2-5	TGTGCCAGCAGCTTAAACTACCAAGAGACCCAGTACTTC	CASSLNYQETQYF
.	TRBD1	TRBV30	TRBJ1-6	TGTGCCTGGAGTGTAGGGACAGGGGCTAATTCACCCCTCCACTTT	CAWSVGTGANSPLHF
.	.	TRBV5-6	TRBJ2-1	TGTGCCAGCAGCTTCGGGTATAGGGGGTGGAATGAGCAGTTCTTC	CASSFGYRGWNEQFF
.	.	TRBV27	TRBJ1-6	TGTGCCAGCAGTTTACTCGCAGCCCGAAATTATAATTCACCCCTCCACTTT	CASSLLAARNYNSPLHF
.	.	TRBV6-6	TRBJ1-2	TGTGCCAGCAGCCCGACCGTAGGGGCGGGTGGCTACACCTTC	CASSPTVGAGGYTF
.	.	TRBV5-8	TRBJ1-4	TGTGCCAGCAGCTTGGAGGGGGTGGCAACTAATGAAAAACTGTTTTTT	CASSLEGVATNEKLFF
.	.	TRBV6-5	TRBJ2-5	TGTGCCAGCCTAAGGGGAGTCGGAATTCAAGAGACCCAGTACTTC	CASLRGVGIQETQYF
.	.	TRBV18	TRBJ1-1	TGTGCCAGCTCAGGGACGAACACTGAAGCTTTCTTT	CASSGTNTEAFF
once	TRBD2	TRBV9	TRBJ2-3	TGTGCCAGCAGCGTAGACCCTAGCGGGAGCACAGATACGCAGTATTTT	CASSVDPSGSTDTQYF
.	.	TRBV2	TRBJ2-3	TGTGCCAGCAGTTTCGGGGGAGACTTCACAGATACGCAGTATTTT	CASSFGGDFTDTQYF
.	TRBD1	TRBV5-1	TRBJ2-7	TGCGCCAGCAGCTTGGCAGACAGGGAAGGCTCCTACGAGCAGTACTTC	CASSLADREGSYEQYF
.	.	TRBV5-4	TRBJ2-7	TGTGCCAGCAGCGCTGGGGACGGCTACGAGCAGTACTTC	CASSAGDGYEQYF
once	.	TRBV7-2	TRBJ2-1	TGTGCCAGCAGCTTGGGTAGACTCTTCGGCAATGAGCAGTTCTTC	CASSLGRLFGNEQFF
.	.	TRBV5-6	TRBJ2-3	TGTGCCAGCAGCTACGACAGGTTTCCGACAGATACGCAGTATTTT	CASSYDRFPTDTQYF
.	.	TRBV18	TRBJ2-5	TGTGCCAGCTCACCACCGATGCACCAAGAGACCCAGTACTTC	CASSPPMHQETQYF
.	.	TRBV7-8	TRBJ1-5	TGTGCCAGCATCCCAAGGGAGGGTAGGGATCAGCCCCAGCATTTT	CASIPREGRDQPQHF
few	.	TRBV7-2	TRBJ1-5	TGTGCCAGCAGCCGAGAGGGACACCGAACCAATCAGCCCCAGCATTTT	CASSREGHRTNQPQHF
.	TRBD2	TRBV27	TRBJ2-5	TGTGCCAGCAGTAGCCATAGCGGGGGATACCAAGAGACCCAGTACTTC	CASSSHSGGYQETQYF
.	TRBD1	TRBV6-5	TRBJ2-7	TGTGCCAGCAGTTACTCGGCGACAGGGGCCTACGAGCAGTACTTC	CASSYSATGAYEQYF
.	TRBD2	TRBV9	TRBJ2-2	TGTGCCAGCAGCGTAGGACTAGCGGGGGGGCCGGGCACCGGGGAGCTGTTTTTT	CASSVGLAGGPGTGELFF
.	TRBD1	TRBV5-1	TRBJ2-3	TGCGCCAGCAGTACAGGGGGCTTCCCAGATACGCAGTATTTT	CASSTGGFPDTQYF
.	.	TRBV2	TRBJ1-2	TGTGCCAGAGACGGGGGCAATAACTATGGCTACACCTTC	CARDGGNNYGYTF
.	TRBD2	TRBV2	TRBJ2-3	TGTGCCTTGAAATCCGGGACTAGGACAGATACGCAGTATTTT	CALKSGTRTDTQYF
.	.	TRBV7-2	TRBJ1-5	TGTGCCAGCAGCTTAGGGGGCAGGGGTCAGCCCCAGCATTTT	CASSLGGRGQPQHF
.	TRBD2	TRBV2	TRBJ2-7	TGTGCCAGCACAGATCCGGGACTAGCGGGGGGGCCCTACGAGCAGTACTTC	CASTDPGLAGGPYEQYF
.	.	TRBV2	TRBJ1-4	TGTGCCAGCGCTAGAACCTTCAGGGGCACTAATGAAAAACTGTTTTTT	CASARTFRGTNEKLFF
.	TRBD1	TRBV28	TRBJ2-7	TGTGCCAGCAGTTTATCGGGGACAGGGCGGGAGCAGTACTTC	CASSLSGTGREQYF
.	.	TRBV11-2	TRBJ2-7	TGTGCCAGCAGCTTAGCCACAGGATCCGTGGGCGAGCAGTACTTC	CASSLATGSVGEQYF
.	TRBD2	TRBV27	TRBJ2-5	TGTGCCAGCTCTAGCGGGGTAACGACCCAGTACTTC	CASSSGVTTQYF
.	TRBD1	TRBV2	TRBJ2-7	TGTGCCAGCAGTGTAGGGGGCGGAATTTACGAGCAGTACTTC	CASSVGGGIYEQYF
.	TRBD2	TRBV6-1	TRBJ2-5	TGTGCCACCCAGGGTCTAGCGGTTCGAGAGACCCAGTACTTC	CATQGLAVRETQYF
.	.	TRBV5-6	TRBJ1-4	TGTGCCAGCAGCTCGCCTGGGGGTTGGGAAACGCATGATGAAAAACTGTTTTTT	CASSSPGGWETHDEKLFF
.	.	TRBV11-2	TRBJ2-7	TGTGCCAGCAGCACCCTCCTGTGGATCGAGGGCTACGAGCAGTACTTC	CASSTLLWIEGYEQYF